Following are 7 T cell receptor beta chains from one sample sequenced in a study of lung T cells in sarcoidosis with Löfgren's syndrome. Each CDR3 protein gets one entry after TCRdb re-called the reads with MiXCR. Of around 21,000 distinct CDR3 sequences listed, about a fifth are singletons. The sample consisted of CD4+ T cells from PBMCs. The source is a human donor with sarcoidosis (Löfgren's syndrome or another form), or a control subject (not recorded which).

This clonotype is medium-sized. The chain couples TRBV27 to TRBJ1-4, with 9 bases that match TRBD1. Germline CDR1 MNHEY, CDR2 SMNVEV (reference sequence). Trimming took 4 bases from V and 0 from J; bases not matched to a gene: 6. CDR3 length equals 17 residues. CDR3 residues: CASSSGQGEATNEKLFF. Here the CDR3 DNA reads TGTGCCAGCAGTTCGGGACAGGGTGAAGCAACTAATGAAAAACTGTTTTTT.

In its sample, this clonotype was seen many times. J is TRBJ2-7 and V is TRBV29-1; D not certain. V was shortened by 3 bases and J by 3 bases, with 9 bases between the two germline ends. This CDR3 comprises 12 residues. CDR1 is SQVTM, CDR2 ANQGSEA, per germline. The CDR3 spells CSVEGPNYEQYF. The CDR3 coding sequence is TGCAGCGTTGAGGGCCCTAACTACGAGCAGTACTTC.

By share of the sample, this clonotype is medium-sized. This sequence joins TRBV7-2 and TRBJ2-3, with D tentatively TRBD1 (6 bases). Per the germline V gene, CDR1 is SGHTA and CDR2 is FQGNSA. Trimming took off 4 bases at V and 3 bases at J, with 14 bases between the two ends. CDR3 length equals 15 residues. The CDR3 DNA reads TGTGCCAGCAGCTACAGGGCGTCCGGTACAGATACGCAGTATTTT. As protein: CASSYRASGTDTQYF.

This clonotype was observed at least ten times. The rearrangement uses TRBV7-2 and TRBJ1-2, with D maybe TRBD1 (5 bases). The CDR3 length is 15 residues. V was clipped by 3 bases and J by 2 bases, with 13 bases between them. Per germline, CDR1 SGHTA and CDR2 FQGNSA. The CDR3 nucleotides are TGTGCCAGCAGCTTGGGTTGGCAGGGCAACTATGGCTACACCTTC. Its translation is CASSLGWQGNYGYTF.

By proportion, this clonotype is medium-sized. This chain joins TRBV6-1 and TRBJ1-5; D may be TRBD1 (5 bases). The V end lost 4 bases, the J end lost 7 bases, and 11 bases lay between the germline ends. The CDR3 has 13 amino acids. Looked up from germline, CDR1 is MNHNS and CDR2 is SASEGT. The CDR3: CASSAHGDQPQHF. Written as DNA, the CDR3 is TGTGCCAGCAGTGCCCATGGGGACCAGCCCCAGCATTTT.

The gene calls are TRBV19 and TRBJ2-5; 8 nucleotides match TRBD1. Per germline, CDR1 LNHDA and CDR2 SQIVND (reference sequence). CDR3 size: 14 residues. Trimming cost V 2 bases and J 7 bases; bases outside gene matches: 6. CDR3 residues: CASSIRQGRGTQYF. Written as DNA, the CDR3 is TGTGCCAGTAGTATAAGACAGGGGAGAGGGACCCAGTACTTC.

On this clonotype: A read error is possible here, since a much larger clone lies one base away. The V gene is TRBV12-3 or TRBV12-4, the J gene TRBJ2-3; TRBD1 matches at 8 bases. The CDR3 has 18 residues. The ends lost 6 bases at V and 8 bases at J; junction bases unmatched: 22. This CDR3 reads CASSHTDRGWVGSGTQYF. CDR3 bases: TGTGCCAGCAGCCACACTGACAGGGGTTGGGTTGGTTCAGGTACGCAGTATTTT.